These 8 T cell receptor beta chains came from one sample sequenced in a study of control samples from healthy donors and cancer patients. TCRdb keeps only in-frame clones here, not all; method: immunoSEQ multiplex PCR. The sample lists about 120,000 clones, about 92% seen once, with about 1.9% in the top ten. The sequenced sample was blood. The origin of the receptors is a woman aged 45-65 years in good health.

The rearrangement joins TRBV6-5 to TRBJ2-3; D is unresolved. Germline CDR1 and CDR2: MNHEY and SVGAGI. The V end lost 0 bases, the J end lost 8 bases, and 15 bases lay between the germline ends. This CDR3 is 15 amino acids long. CDR3 in DNA: TGTGCCAGCAGTTACTCGCTGGGGTCCCGGCGTACGCAGTATTTT. Translating it yields CASSYSLGSRRTQYF.

The chain has TRBV2 and TRBJ1-1; D remains unclear. Looked up from germline, CDR1 is SNHLY and CDR2 is FYNNEI. CDR3 length: 11 residues. V gave up 6 bases and J gave up 5 bases, with 7 bases separating them. CDR3 loop: CASRVKTEAFF. The CDR3 region has the DNA TGTGCCAGCAGGGTAAAAACTGAAGCTTTCTTT.

The chain recombines TRBV19 with TRBJ2-1, with D possibly matching TRBD2 (5 bases). CDR1 and CDR2 from the germline V gene are LNHDA and SQIVND (reference sequence). CDR3 length: 16 amino acids. V lost 1 base and J lost 3, with 13 bases in between. CDR3 amino acids: CASSIARALNYNEQFF. Written as DNA, the CDR3 is TGTGCCAGTAGTATAGCGCGGGCTTTGAACTACAATGAGCAGTTCTTC. The variable domain in full, with the rest retrieved from reference TRBV19 and TRBJ2-1, is DGGITQSPKYLFRKEGQNVTLSCEQNLNHDAMYWYRQDPGQGLRLIYYSQIVNDFQKGDIAEGYSVSREKKESFPLTVTSAQKNPTAFYLCASSIARALNYNEQFFGPGTRLTVL.

The V and J genes are TRBV2 and TRBJ1-3; 8 positions agree with TRBD1. V shed 3 bases, J shed 2 bases, and the junction held 9 bases outside the gene matches. The CDR3 sequence is 17 residues long. Germline V gene sequence: CDR1 SNHLY, CDR2 FYNNEI. The CDR3 spells CASSDFQGAPTGNTIYF. Written as DNA, the CDR3 is TGTGCCAGCAGTGATTTTCAGGGGGCTCCCACTGGAAACACCATATATTTT.

V and J are TRBV20-1 and TRBJ1-2, with a weak D call TRBD1 (5 bases). V lost 6 bases, J lost 14 bases, and 13 bases lay in between. The CDR3 contains 9 residues. Looked up from germline, CDR1 is DFQATT and CDR2 is SNEGSKA (reference sequence). The CDR3 DNA reads TGCAGTGCACACCCGGGGCCTACCTTC. This gives the protein CSAHPGPTF.

The CDR3 nucleotides read TGTGCCACCAGTCTGCCGGGAGGAGAGACCCAGTACTTC. It specifies CATSLPGGETQYF. V and J are TRBV24-1 and TRBJ2-5, with 7 bases matching TRBD2. Per germline, CDR1 KGHDR and CDR2 SFDVKD. V lost 6 bases, J lost 4 bases, and 4 bases stayed unmatched. The CDR3 consists of 13 residues.

The chain carries TRBV28 and TRBJ2-5, with TRBD1 matching 10 bases. Germline assignment: CDR1 MDHEN and CDR2 SYDVKM. J gave up 5 bases and V 5 bases, and 8 bases lay outside the gene matches. The CDR3 length is 15 residues. The chain's CDR3 is CASSRPGQGMETQYF. The CDR3 region has the DNA TGTGCCAGCAGTCGACCGGGACAGGGGATGGAGACCCAGTACTTC. Using reference TRBV28 and TRBJ2-5 for the parts outside the CDR3, the full variable domain is DVKVTQSSRYLVKRTGEKVFLECVQDMDHENMFWYRQDPGLGLRLIYFSYDVKMKEKGDIPEGYSVSREKKERFSLILESASTNQTSMYLCASSRPGQGMETQYFGPGTRLLVL.

This rearrangement joins TRBV6-5 to TRBJ1-1; D ambiguous. With 5 bases removed from V and 3 bases from J, the gap between germline ends came to 13 bases. CDR1 MNHEY and CDR2 SVGAGI come from the germline V gene. CDR3 length equals 14 residues. The CDR3 sequence: CASSPRWVDTEAFF. In DNA form, the CDR3 reads TGTGCCAGCAGTCCCCGGTGGGTCGACACTGAAGCTTTCTTT.